This T cell receptor beta chain appears in the sequencing data of a study of T cell responses to AZD1222 COVID-19 vaccine. Details on this clone: Antigen specificity is unknown.

Findings and caveats of the study: A mostly white British donor set with more females was recruited, and clonal diversity was possibly underestimated.

Clones were sequenced by immunoSEQ multiplex PCR, and TCRdb holds only the in-frame ones, with some missing. The repertoire consists of some 90,000 clones, with approximately 90% occurring once and the leading ten covering around 5.5%. The sequencing here drew on peripheral blood, taken on day 0 of MenACWY control vaccination. This sequence was found in an adult in good health.

CDR3 sequence: CASTIITGTGDYGYTF. The CDR3, as DNA: TGTGCCAGCACCATAATAACCGGGACAGGGGACTATGGCTACACCTTC. The gene calls are TRBV28 and TRBJ1-2; 10 nucleotides align to TRBD1. The germline gives CDR1 MDHEN, CDR2 SYDVKM. The CDR3 consists of 16 residues. The V segment lost 7 bases and the J segment 3 bases; nucleotides outside the gene matches: 11.